This passage covers 17 T cell receptor beta chains from one sample sequenced in a study of blood T cells in healthy people across ages. For the second PCR, which ran for roughly 6 to 11 cycles, a sample-barcoded 5' primer and a J-beta primer mix were used. Using its own MiXCR run on the 5' RACE reads, TCRdb lists one record per CDR3 protein. Of hundreds of thousands of distinct CDR3 sequences in the sample, over 40% were seen once. The source material was blood. These receptors were obtained from a man older than 75 in good health.

The CDR3 DNA reads as TGTGCCACCAGTGACATAATTGGTCCCTTGACCACAGATACGCAGTATTTT. Its protein product is CATSDIIGPLTTDTQYF. The chain couples TRBV24-1 to TRBJ2-3; D is ambiguous. The CDR3 has 17 residues. Germline CDR1 reads KGHDR; CDR2 reads SFDVKD. V shed 4 bases and J shed 2 bases, with 18 bases lying between them.

Of note for this clonotype: Relative to the germline gene, one junction end is altered; a read error may explain this. In DNA form, the CDR3 reads TGCAGTGCCCCAACGGGACTAGCCGGCACAGGTACGCAGTATTTT. Translated: CSAPTGLAGTGTQYF. This chain links TRBV20-1 with TRBJ2-3; 9 bases agree with TRBD2. This CDR3 is built from 15 residues. Germline assignment: CDR1 DFQATT and CDR2 SNEGSKA (reference sequence).

The CDR3 bases are TGTGCCAGCAGCTTGGGACTAGCGGGGTGGCCAGATACGCAGTATTTT. Translating it yields CASSLGLAGWPDTQYF. This chain connects TRBV5-5 to TRBJ2-3; 11 nucleotides line up with TRBD2. CDR3 length equals 16 residues. Per the germline V gene, CDR1 is SGHKS and CDR2 is YYEKEE (reference sequence). Trimming cost V 0 bases and J 4 bases; bases outside gene matches: 4. Together with reference TRBV5-5 and TRBJ2-3, the CDR3 gives the full variable domain: DAGVTQSPTHLIKTRGQQVTLRCSPISGHKSVSWYQQVLGQGPQFIFQYYEKEERGRGNFPDRFSARQFPNYSSELNVNALLLGDSALYLCASSLGLAGWPDTQYFGPGTRLTVL.

Note on this clonotype: At one end, the junction sequence differs from germline, possibly due to a read error. This sequence joins TRBV7-9 and TRBJ2-1, with 8 positions matching TRBD2. Germline V gives CDR1 SEHNR, CDR2 FQNEAQ (reference sequence). This CDR3 is built from 16 residues. The CDR3 bases are TGTGCCAGCAGTTCCTCCGGGGGGGGCGCCTACGATGAGCGGTTCTTC. This translates into CASSSSGGGAYDERFF.

The chain combines TRBV7-2 with TRBJ1-1, with no clear D. The germline gives CDR1 SGHTA, CDR2 FQGNSA. The V end was cut by 5 bases, the J end by 0 bases, with 13 bases between. This CDR3 is built from 15 residues. CDR3 DNA: TGTGCCAGCAGCGCACAGAGCTCGGTGAACACTGAAGCTTTCTTT. Protein product: CASSAQSSVNTEAFF. The whole variable domain, filled in from reference TRBV7-2 and TRBJ1-1, reads GAGVSQSPSNKVTEKGKDVELRCDPISGHTALYWYRQSLGQGLEFLIYFQGNSAPDKSGLPSDRFSAERTGGSVSTLTIQRTQQEDSAVYLCASSAQSSVNTEAFFGQGTRLTVV.

This clonotype has more than one count but fewer than ten. V usage is TRBV20-1 and J usage is TRBJ2-7; 8 bases line up with TRBD2. This CDR3 spans 13 amino acids. Germline V gene lookup returns CDR1 DFQATT and CDR2 SNEGSKA (reference sequence). Trimming removed 6 bases from V and 3 bases from J; junction bases left unmatched: 7. The CDR3: CSAREGSIYEQYF. CDR3 DNA: TGCAGTGCCCGGGAGGGTAGCATCTACGAGCAGTACTTC.

As to this clonotype: At one of its ends the junction is not consistent with the germline gene, which may arise from a read error. This chain links TRBV6-2 or TRBV6-3 with TRBJ1-5; TRBD1 is a possible D gene (5 bases). This CDR3 comprises 14 residues. Germline assignment: CDR1 MNHEY and CDR2 SVGEGT. The CDR3 region is CASSYGGGNRPQHF. The CDR3 DNA is TGTGCCAGCAGTTATGGGGGGGGAAATCGGCCCCAGCATTTT.

V usage is TRBV6-5 and J usage is TRBJ1-1; D gene unclear. Looked up from germline, CDR1 is MNHEY and CDR2 is SVGAGI. Trimming shortened V by 8 bases and J by 0 bases, and 4 bases separated the two germline ends. This CDR3 comprises 11 residues. The CDR3 DNA reads TGTGCCAGCGGAGTGAACACTGAAGCTTTCTTT. Protein sequence: CASGVNTEAFF.

The chain combines TRBV20-1 with TRBJ2-3; no definite D call. Per germline, CDR1 DFQATT and CDR2 SNEGSKA (reference sequence). The CDR3 extends over 12 amino acids. Trimming stripped 6 bases from V and 2 bases from J, with 9 bases between. This CDR3 is CSAPGVTDTQYF. CDR3 DNA sequence: TGCAGTGCCCCAGGAGTCACAGATACGCAGTATTTT.

This clonotype was counted a few times. This chain connects TRBV5-1 to TRBJ2-5, with 7 bases aligning to TRBD2. This CDR3 has 15 amino acids. V lost 4 bases to trimming and J lost 2 bases; unmatched junction nucleotides: 8. CDR1 and CDR2 from the germline V gene are SGHRS and YFSETQ. The DNA for the CDR3 is TGCGCCAGCAGCCGTAAAGCGGGGCAACAAGAGACCCAGTACTTC. This gives the protein CASSRKAGQQETQYF.

Only one count was recorded for this clonotype. The V call is TRBV12-3 or TRBV12-4, the J call TRBJ1-2; TRBD1 matches at 8 bases. V dropped 1 base and J dropped 11; count of bases not matched to a gene: 6. This CDR3 comprises 13 residues. The CDR3, as DNA: TGTGCCAGCAGTTTAGGCAGGGGGCTTAGTTACACCTTC. It encodes CASSLGRGLSYTF.

This clonotype was observed a handful of times. The chain joins TRBV5-1 to TRBJ2-5, with D unclear. The CDR3 is 14 amino acids. Trimming cost V 1 base and J 2 bases, with 9 bases left between them. Germline-derived CDR1 and CDR2 are SGHRS and YFSETQ. The CDR3 sequence: CASSLIGPQETQYF. Here the CDR3 DNA reads TGCGCCAGCAGCTTGATAGGGCCTCAAGAGACCCAGTACTTC.

The chain combines TRBV14 with TRBJ2-3; 7 nucleotides line up with TRBD1. Trimming removed 5 bases from V and 4 bases from J; junction bases left unmatched: 6. Germline CDR1 SGHDN, CDR2 FVKESK. The CDR3 is 14 residues long. CDR3 in amino acids: CASSVDRAADTQYF. The CDR3 region has the DNA TGTGCCAGCAGCGTCGACAGGGCCGCAGATACGCAGTATTTT.

V and J are TRBV28 and TRBJ2-1; D perhaps matches TRBD1 (5 bases). Per germline, CDR1 MDHEN and CDR2 SYDVKM. The CDR3 loop spans 14 amino acids. Trimming shortened V by 5 bases and J by 10 bases, and 18 bases separated the two germline ends. The CDR3 DNA reads TGTGCCAGCAGTGACCCCCGCCAGGGAAGCGAGCAGTTCTTC. Translated, it gives CASSDPRQGSEQFF.

This clonotype was detected only once. The J gene is TRBJ2-3, the V gene TRBV7-2; 7 bases line up with TRBD1. The germline V gene encodes CDR1 SGHTA and CDR2 FQGNSA. This CDR3 region has 16 residues. V shed 4 bases, J shed 0 bases, and the junction held 7 bases outside the gene matches. CDR3 bases: TGTGCCAGCAGCTCCACGACAGGGCGCAGCACAGATACGCAGTATTTT. This codes for CASSSTTGRSTDTQYF.

The chain couples TRBV18 to TRBJ2-4, with a weak D call TRBD1 (8 bases). The J call could be wrong; TRBJ2-7 is a better fit for the DNA end. CDR3 length: 16 amino acids. CDR1 KGHSH and CDR2 LQKENI come from the germline V gene. The CDR3 DNA sequence: TGTGCCAGCTCACCAAACAGGGGGGGTGACTCCTACGAGCAGTACTTC. It codes for CASSPNRGGDSYEQYF.

This clonotype came up a few times. The gene calls are TRBV3-1 and TRBJ1-2; the match to TRBD1 covers 9 bases. Germline V lookup: CDR1 LGHDT, CDR2 YNNKEL (reference sequence). The CDR3 runs 15 residues. The V gene end was trimmed by 2 bases and the J gene end by 7 bases; junction bases not matched to a gene: 8. In nucleotides, the CDR3 is TGTGCCAGCAGCCAATTGTATGAGACAGGGGGTGGCTACACCTTC. Protein product: CASSQLYETGGGYTF.